These 19 T cell receptor beta chains were all obtained from the same sample, sequenced in a study of blood T cells in healthy people across ages. With a J-beta primer mix and a sample-barcoded 5' primer, a second PCR ran about 6 to 11 cycles. Each CDR3 protein is one row after TCRdb ran MiXCR on the 5' RACE reads. The sample lists over 700,000 distinct CDR3 sequences, approximately 25% occurring once. These data were likewise used in another study, on T cells of mothers and their children.

Material for sequencing was blood. The receptors originated from a boy between 10 and 17 years old in good health.

This clonotype occurred a few times. V and J are TRBV5-1 and TRBJ2-1, with TRBD2 identical over 10 bases. The germline gives CDR1 SGHRS, CDR2 YFSETQ. V lost 4 bases, J lost 4 bases, and 8 bases stayed unmatched. The CDR3 has 16 residues. The CDR3 reads CASSREGTSAYNEQFF. CDR3 bases: TGCGCCAGCAGCAGGGAAGGGACTAGCGCATACAATGAGCAGTTCTTC.

As for this clonotype: A much larger clonotype is one base distant, so this may be a read error. The V and J genes are TRBV20-1 and TRBJ2-7; the match to TRBD1 covers 9 bases. CDR1 and CDR2 (germline): DFQATT, SNEGSKA (reference sequence). J gave up 2 bases and V 0 bases, and 11 bases lay outside the gene matches. The CDR3 extends over 17 amino acids. The CDR3 DNA reads as TGCAGTGCTAGAGATTCCGCGCGGGACAGGGCTCCCTACGAGCAGTACTTC. It yields the protein CSARDSARDRAPYEQYF.

The chain joins TRBV7-9 to TRBJ1-2, with TRBD1 as a possible D gene (5 bases). This CDR3 contains 16 residues. The V and J ends lost 5 bases and 1 base respectively, with 17 bases between them. Germline loops: CDR1 SEHNR, CDR2 FQNEAQ (reference sequence). The CDR3 DNA reads as TGTGCCAGCAGCCCACTGACAGCCCTAGTTAACTATGGCTACACCTTC. Protein product: CASSPLTALVNYGYTF.

This clonotype was counted a few times. J is TRBJ2-5 and V is TRBV29-1; D is unresolved. The germline CDR1 and CDR2 sequences are SQVTM and ANQGSEA. The V gene lost 5 bases and the J gene lost 3 bases, with 16 bases spanning the gap. This CDR3 has 14 residues. The CDR3 DNA is TGCAGCGTTACCCCGACCCGGAATGAAGAGACCCAGTACTTC. This sequence encodes CSVTPTRNEETQYF.

This chain links TRBV24-1 with TRBJ1-4; D gene ambiguous. In germline, CDR1 is KGHDR, CDR2 SFDVKD. The CDR3 spans 12 residues. Trimming removed 4 bases at V and 5 bases at J, with 4 bases between. CDR3 nucleotide sequence: TGTGCCACCAGTGAAGGGAATGAAAAACTGTTTTTT. Its protein product is CATSEGNEKLFF.

This clonotype was seen more than once but under ten times. One end of the junction varies from germline; a read error may be responsible. The rearrangement joins TRBV2 to TRBJ2-5; unclear D gene. The germline V gene encodes CDR1 SNHLY and CDR2 FYNNEI. The CDR3 runs to 13 residues. The CDR3 region has the DNA TGTGCCAGCAGTGAAGAGGTAGGAAAATTCGAGTTCTTC. It yields the protein CASSEEVGKFEFF. The variable domain in full, with the rest retrieved from reference TRBV2 and TRBJ2-5, is EPEVTQTPSHQVTQMGQEVILRCVPISNHLYFYWYRQILGQKVEFLVSFYNNEISEKSEIFDDQFSVERPDGSNFTLKIRSTKLEDSAMYFCASSEEVGKFEFFGPGTRLLVL.

The chain carries TRBV19 and TRBJ2-5, with D uncertain. The J call may be incorrect, as the DNA end agrees better with TRBJ2-7. CDR1 is LNHDA, CDR2 SQIVND, per germline (reference sequence). The CDR3 is 14 amino acids. Here the CDR3 DNA reads TGTGCCAGTAGTATAGACAGCCTTACCTACGAGCAGTACTTC. This gives the protein CASSIDSLTYEQYF.

This rearrangement joins TRBV6-5 to TRBJ2-3; no clear D gene. This CDR3 spans 14 amino acids. Germline V gene data show CDR1 as MNHEY and CDR2 as SVGAGI. Between the trimmed V and J ends, which lost 2 bases and 2 bases, there was a span of 8 bases. CDR3 loop: CASSYSQPTDTQYF. The CDR3 DNA sequence: TGTGCCAGCAGTTACAGTCAGCCCACAGATACGCAGTATTTT.

This clonotype came up a few times. The V and J genes are TRBV4-1 and TRBJ1-1; 9 bases agree with TRBD1. V was pared by 5 bases and J by 5 bases, with 9 bases of the junction left unmatched. Germline assignment: CDR1 MGHRA and CDR2 YSYEKL. The length of the CDR3 is 15 residues. CDR3 nucleotide sequence: TGCGCCAGCAGCATACCGGACAGGGGAGGAACTGAAGCTTTCTTT. As protein: CASSIPDRGGTEAFF.

CDR3 amino acids: CASSETGGTSEAFF. CDR3 nucleotide sequence: TGCGCCAGCAGCGAGACAGGGGGTACTTCTGAAGCTTTCTTT. The chain links TRBV4-1 to TRBJ1-1; the match to TRBD1 covers 9 bases. Germline V gives CDR1 MGHRA, CDR2 YSYEKL. V was clipped by 5 bases and J by 6 bases; unmatched bases: 7. The CDR3 totals 14 residues.

The chain links TRBV5-1 to TRBJ2-2; D is possibly TRBD1 (7 bases). V gave up 0 bases and J gave up 2 bases, with 14 bases separating them. Looked up from germline, CDR1 is SGHRS and CDR2 is YFSETQ. CDR3 length equals 17 residues. CDR3 in amino acids: CASSLVGGQINTGELFF. CDR3 nucleotide sequence: TGCGCCAGCAGCTTGGTCGGGGGACAGATCAACACCGGGGAGCTGTTTTTT.

Here the CDR3 DNA reads TGTGCCAGCAGTCCAACCCGGGGGGGGGATACGCAGTATTTT. This sequence encodes CASSPTRGGDTQYF. The chain recombines TRBV28 with TRBJ2-3; 8 bases match TRBD2. The J segment lost 6 bases and the V segment lost 5 bases, leaving 7 bases of the junction unmatched. The CDR3 is 14 residues long. Germline loops: CDR1 MDHEN, CDR2 SYDVKM.

CDR3 sequence: CASSRLLSGGERDTQYF. The CDR3 nucleotides are TGTGCCAGCAGCCGCCTACTGAGCGGGGGTGAGAGGGATACGCAGTATTTT. This chain connects TRBV7-2 to TRBJ2-3; 8 bases line up with TRBD2. The CDR3 runs to 17 residues. Germline V lookup: CDR1 SGHTA, CDR2 FQGNSA. After removal of 5 bases from V and 6 bases from J, the junction contained 16 bases not matched to a gene. Full variable domain (missing parts from reference TRBV7-2 and TRBJ2-3): GAGVSQSPSNKVTEKGKDVELRCDPISGHTALYWYRQSLGQGLEFLIYFQGNSAPDKSGLPSDRFSAERTGGSVSTLTIQRTQQEDSAVYLCASSRLLSGGERDTQYFGPGTRLTVL.

This chain connects TRBV7-9 to TRBJ2-5, with 7 bases identical to TRBD1. V lost 5 bases to trimming and J lost 5 bases; unmatched junction nucleotides: 14. The CDR3 consists of 16 residues. The germline gives CDR1 SEHNR, CDR2 FQNEAQ (reference sequence). CDR3 coding DNA: TGTGCCAGCAGCCCGCCCTTTCGGACAGGTGGGGAGACCCAGTACTTC. Translated: CASSPPFRTGGETQYF.

This clonotype was counted between two and nine times. The rearrangement joins TRBV5-6 to TRBJ1-1, with D possibly being TRBD1 (6 bases). V was cut by 1 base and J by 0 bases, with 10 bases left in between. This CDR3 spans 15 amino acids. Germline V gives CDR1 SGHDT, CDR2 YYEEEE. The CDR3 coding sequence is TGTGCCAGCAGCTTGAGGTGGGACATGAACACTGAAGCTTTCTTT. Translated, it gives CASSLRWDMNTEAFF.

This chain links TRBV5-5 with TRBJ1-6, with D unclear. In germline, CDR1 is SGHKS, CDR2 YYEKEE (reference sequence). The CDR3 has 15 residues. V was pared by 4 bases and J by 7 bases, with 15 bases between. The CDR3 DNA reads as TGTGCCAGCAGCCCAGCGGGCCAACCCAATTCACCCCTCCACTTT. This codes for CASSPAGQPNSPLHF.

About this clonotype itself: The junction departs from the called germline gene at one end, perhaps through a read error. The chain combines TRBV11-2 with TRBJ2-5, with D perhaps TRBD2 (6 bases). This CDR3 spans 15 amino acids. Per germline, CDR1 SGHAT and CDR2 FQNNGV. This CDR3 is CASSLGGGSRETRYF. The CDR3 DNA follows: TGTGCCAGCAGCTTAGGCGGAGGGAGTAGGGAGACCCGGTACTTC.

The chain combines TRBV12-3 or TRBV12-4 with TRBJ2-2, with D unclear. The CDR3 length is 13 residues. V was trimmed by 8 bases and J by 2 bases, leaving 9 bases between them. The CDR3 bases are TGTGCCAGCGGCGACATAAACACCGGGGAGCTGTTTTTT. This codes for CASGDINTGELFF.

V gene TRBV20-1 combines with J gene TRBJ2-2; 11 positions match TRBD2. The length of the CDR3 is 17 residues. Germline loops: CDR1 DFQATT, CDR2 SNEGSKA (reference sequence). V was pared by 3 bases and J by 5 bases, with 11 bases of the junction left unmatched. The CDR3 here is CSASVAGGPVMTGELFF. The CDR3 bases are TGCAGTGCTAGCGTAGCGGGAGGGCCTGTAATGACCGGGGAGCTGTTTTTT.